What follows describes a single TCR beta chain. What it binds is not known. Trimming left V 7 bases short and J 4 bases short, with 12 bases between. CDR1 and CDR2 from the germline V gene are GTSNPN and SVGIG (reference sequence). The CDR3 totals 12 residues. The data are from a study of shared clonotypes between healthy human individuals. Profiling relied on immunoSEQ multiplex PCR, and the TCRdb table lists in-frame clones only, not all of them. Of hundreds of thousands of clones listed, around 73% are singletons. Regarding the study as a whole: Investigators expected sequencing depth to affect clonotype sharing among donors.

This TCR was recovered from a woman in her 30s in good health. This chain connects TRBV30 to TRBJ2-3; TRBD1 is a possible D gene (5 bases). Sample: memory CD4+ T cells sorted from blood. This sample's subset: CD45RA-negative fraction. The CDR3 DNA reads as TGTGCCTCGCAGGGTTTCTCAGATACGCAGTATTTT. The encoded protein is CASQGFSDTQYF.